These 8 T cell receptor beta chains were all obtained from the same sample, sequenced in a study of graft-versus-host responses after intestinal transplantation. These TCRs' antigens remain unknown. The protocol was immunoSEQ multiplex PCR, while the TCRdb copy is restricted to in-frame clones and leaves out a portion. The table has about 110,000 clones, just over 90% seen once; the top ten hold about 0.25%. The specimen was unstimulated CD4+ T cells sorted from spleen or lymph node cells, collected before transplant. These receptors were collected from a human donor who was the organ donor for an intestinal transplant.

The rearrangement uses TRBV30 and TRBJ2-7; 10 bases match TRBD1. CDR1 is GTSNPN, CDR2 SVGIG, per germline (reference sequence). Unmatched junction bases numbered 11, after V lost 6 bases and J lost 6 bases. The CDR3 totals 14 residues. The CDR3 loop is CACLVGQGTGEQYF. Here the CDR3 DNA reads TGTGCCTGCCTAGTGGGACAGGGGACCGGCGAGCAGTACTTC.

This clone was seen once. The chain is built from TRBV11-2 and TRBJ2-7, with D possibly being TRBD1 (6 bases). This CDR3 is 13 amino acids long. V was clipped by 5 bases and J by 4 bases, with 12 bases between them. The V gene's germline CDR1 is SGHAT and CDR2 FQNNGV. The chain's CDR3 is CASSAQRGYEQYF. DNA of the CDR3: TGTGCCAGCAGCGCACAGAGGGGGTACGAGCAGTACTTC. Full variable domain (outside the CDR3, taken from reference TRBV11-2 and TRBJ2-7): EAGVAQSPRYKIIEKRQSVAFWCNPISGHATLYWYQQILGQGPKLLIQFQNNGVVDDSQLPKDRFSAERLKGVDSTLKIQPAKLEDSAVYLCASSAQRGYEQYFGPGTRLTVT.

In DNA form, the CDR3 reads TGTGCCAGCAGCTTATTAGGGCAGGGGGCAGGCGAGCAGTACTTC. Translated: CASSLLGQGAGEQYF. The rearrangement links TRBV13 to TRBJ2-7; 8 bases agree with TRBD1. The CDR3 has 15 amino acids. Germline assignment: CDR1 PRHDT and CDR2 FYEKMQ (reference sequence). Trimming at V came to 2 bases and at J to 6 bases, leaving 9 bases not matched to a gene.

CDR3 bases: TGTGCCTGGAGTTCTTTCCGACTCAATGAGCAGTTCTTC. It codes for CAWSSFRLNEQFF. This chain uses TRBV30 with TRBJ2-1; D remains ambiguous. Trimming removed 2 bases at V and 6 bases at J, with 11 bases between. CDR1 is GTSNPN, CDR2 SVGIG, per germline (reference sequence). The CDR3 is 13 residues long.

The chain has TRBV6-5 and TRBJ2-1; D is possibly TRBD2 (5 bases). Trimming removed 6 bases at V and 8 bases at J, with 8 bases between. CDR1 and CDR2 (germline): MNHEY, SVGAGI. This CDR3 spans 11 amino acids. The CDR3, as DNA: TGTGCCAGCAGCCGAGGGCATGAGCAGTTCTTC. It specifies CASSRGHEQFF.

A few counts support this clone. This chain joins TRBV5-1 and TRBJ1-1, with D possibly TRBD1 on 6 matching bases. This CDR3 is 13 amino acids long. Germline-derived CDR1 and CDR2 are SGHRS and YFSETQ. Trimming took 0 bases from V and 5 from J, leaving 8 bases between them. In DNA form, the CDR3 reads TGCGCCAGCAGCTTGGGAGGGGGGACTGAAGCTTTCTTT. The encoded protein is CASSLGGGTEAFF.

The chain carries TRBV30 and TRBJ2-3, with 10 bases lining up with TRBD1. V gave up 0 bases and J gave up 4 bases; unmatched junction bases: 4. Germline CDR1 and CDR2: GTSNPN and SVGIG (reference sequence). The CDR3 is 15 residues long. The CDR3, as DNA: TGTGCCTGGAGTGTAGGACAGGGGGGGGCAGATACGCAGTATTTT. Amino acids: CAWSVGQGGADTQYF.

This chain uses TRBV25-1 with TRBJ1-1; possible D gene TRBD1, 5 bases. Between the trimmed V and J ends, which lost 3 bases and 0 bases, there was a span of 5 bases. CDR1 MGHDK and CDR2 SYGVNS come from the germline V gene. The CDR3 loop spans 13 amino acids. The CDR3 coding sequence is TGTGCCAGCAGTGACAGGGTGAACACTGAAGCTTTCTTT. Protein sequence: CASSDRVNTEAFF.